Below are 6 T cell receptor beta chains sequenced from a single sample in a study of blood T cell repertoires in COVID-19. Sequenced by immunoSEQ multiplex PCR; TCRdb stores in-frame clones only, minus some. The sample yields approximately 340,000 clones, roughly nine tenths seen once. Sequenced: PBMCs or T cells enriched from blood (not recorded which). The receptors stem from a middle-aged woman who had been exposed to COVID-19.

V is TRBV4-3 and J is TRBJ1-5, with D possibly matching TRBD1 (6 bases). In germline, CDR1 is LGHNA, CDR2 YSLEER. The germline V and J ends were trimmed by 4 bases and 0 bases, with 10 bases remaining between them. This CDR3 has 15 amino acids. The CDR3 loop is CASSRTVYSNQPQHF. DNA for the CDR3: TGCGCCAGCAGCCGGACAGTTTATAGCAATCAGCCCCAGCATTTT.

The chain employs TRBV7-9 and TRBJ1-4, with 7 bases lining up with TRBD1. This CDR3 has 15 residues. In germline, CDR1 is SEHNR, CDR2 FQNEAQ (reference sequence). Trimming at V came to 5 bases and at J to 7 bases, leaving 10 bases not matched to a gene. CDR3 region: CASSPGQSIIEKLFF. DNA of the CDR3: TGTGCCAGCAGCCCGGGACAGTCAATAATTGAAAAACTGTTTTTT.

The chain joins TRBV5-1 to TRBJ1-2, with 8 bases aligning to TRBD1. V lost 0 bases and J lost 0; bases outside the gene matches: 7. This CDR3 contains 17 residues. Germline CDR1 and CDR2: SGHRS and YFSETQ. In DNA, the CDR3 is TGCGCCAGCAGCTTGGCCGGGGACAGGAAGACTAACTATGGCTACACCTTC. It yields the protein CASSLAGDRKTNYGYTF.

CDR3 loop: CAWAAGVHEQYF. The CDR3 DNA follows: TGTGCCTGGGCCGCGGGGGTTCACGAGCAGTACTTC. The chain carries TRBV30 and TRBJ2-7; 7 positions match TRBD2. CDR3 size: 12 residues. V dropped 5 bases and J dropped 5; count of bases not matched to a gene: 6. Germline CDR1 and CDR2: GTSNPN and SVGIG (reference sequence).

The V gene is TRBV10-3, the J gene TRBJ1-3, with a possible D match to TRBD1 (6 bases). Deletions cut 4 bases from V and 3 bases from J, with 7 bases between. Germline V gives CDR1 ENHRY, CDR2 SYGVKD. The CDR3 contains 13 residues. DNA for the CDR3: TGTGCCATCAGTGCAGGGGTTGGAAACACCATATATTTT. Translation gives CAISAGVGNTIYF.

The chain combines TRBV19 with TRBJ1-6, with D unclear. The CDR3 totals 12 residues. Germline V CDR1 and CDR2: LNHDA, SQIVND (reference sequence). Trimming removed 7 bases from V and 10 bases from J, with 11 bases in between. CDR3 in amino acids: CASNYPGSPLHF. DNA of the CDR3: TGTGCCAGTAATTACCCTGGCTCACCCCTCCACTTT.